The next 6 T cell receptor beta chains were all read from a single sample in a study of cytomegalovirus exposure and HLA in healthy donors. Use of 60 Vbeta and 13 Jbeta primers characterized the PCR. Using immunoSEQ multiplex PCR, the repertoire was profiled, and TCRdb retains in-frame clones only, with some absent. This sample has 65,000 to 90,000 clones, with more than 70% found just once. Sequences were obtained from PBMCs. These receptors were collected from a woman between 40 and 55 years old in good health and CMV-seropositive.

The gene calls are TRBV25-1 and TRBJ2-7, with 9 bases matching TRBD1. The CDR3 runs to 14 residues. Germline-derived CDR1 and CDR2 are MGHDK and SYGVNS. With 6 bases clipped from V and 5 bases from J, the junction kept 8 bases outside the gene matches. The CDR3 sequence is CASSLGWTGDEQYF. The CDR3 coding sequence is TGTGCCAGCAGCCTTGGCTGGACAGGGGACGAGCAGTACTTC.

The chain recombines TRBV7-9 with TRBJ2-2; D may be TRBD2 (5 bases). The CDR3 sequence is 13 residues long. Per germline, CDR1 SEHNR and CDR2 FQNEAQ (reference sequence). Trimming took off 2 bases at V and 4 bases at J, with 5 bases between the two ends. The CDR3 bases are TGTGCCAGCAGCTTACGGGGCACCGGGGAGCTGTTTTTT. It encodes CASSLRGTGELFF.

The chain combines TRBV9 with TRBJ2-3; D might be TRBD1 (5 bases). Germline values: CDR1 SGDLS, CDR2 YYNGEE. The CDR3 has 14 amino acids. V was pared by 2 bases and J by 2 bases, with 9 bases between. This CDR3 reads CASSVGQPTDTQYF. The DNA of the CDR3 is TGTGCCAGCAGCGTCGGACAACCCACAGATACGCAGTATTTT. The entire variable domain, with the rest obtained from reference TRBV9 and TRBJ2-3, is as follows: DSGVTQTPKHLITATGQRVTLRCSPRSGDLSVYWYQQSLDQGLQFLIQYYNGEERAKGNILERFSAQQFPDLHSELNLSSLELGDSALYFCASSVGQPTDTQYFGPGTRLTVL.

This chain joins TRBV19 and TRBJ2-2; tentative D call: TRBD2 (5 bases). CDR1 LNHDA and CDR2 SQIVND come from the germline V gene (reference sequence). Trimming took off 6 bases at V and 2 bases at J, with 13 bases between the two ends. The CDR3 sequence is 15 residues long. The CDR3 sequence: CASSTRGSNTGELFF. CDR3 DNA sequence: TGTGCCAGTAGCACCAGAGGGAGCAACACCGGGGAGCTGTTTTTT. Looking up the rest from reference TRBV19 and TRBJ2-2 gives the full variable domain: DGGITQSPKYLFRKEGQNVTLSCEQNLNHDAMYWYRQDPGQGLRLIYYSQIVNDFQKGDIAEGYSVSREKKESFPLTVTSAQKNPTAFYLCASSTRGSNTGELFFGEGSRLTVL.

The rearrangement joins TRBV5-1 to TRBJ2-5, with 7 positions matching TRBD1. The germline V gene has CDR1 SGHRS and CDR2 YFSETQ. Unmatched junction bases numbered 8, after V lost 4 bases and J lost 2 bases. This CDR3 region has 15 residues. CDR3 region: CASSPGDSSQETQYF. The CDR3 bases are TGCGCCAGCAGCCCAGGGGACAGCTCACAAGAGACCCAGTACTTC.

The chain carries TRBV7-2 and TRBJ2-1; 7 bases agree with TRBD2. Germline CDR1 SGHTA, CDR2 FQGNSA. The CDR3 spans 13 residues. After removal of 5 bases from V and 10 bases from J, the junction contained 8 bases not matched to a gene. CDR3 DNA: TGTGCCAGCAGCCCTAAGACTAGCCGGGAGCAGTTCTTC. Residues: CASSPKTSREQFF.